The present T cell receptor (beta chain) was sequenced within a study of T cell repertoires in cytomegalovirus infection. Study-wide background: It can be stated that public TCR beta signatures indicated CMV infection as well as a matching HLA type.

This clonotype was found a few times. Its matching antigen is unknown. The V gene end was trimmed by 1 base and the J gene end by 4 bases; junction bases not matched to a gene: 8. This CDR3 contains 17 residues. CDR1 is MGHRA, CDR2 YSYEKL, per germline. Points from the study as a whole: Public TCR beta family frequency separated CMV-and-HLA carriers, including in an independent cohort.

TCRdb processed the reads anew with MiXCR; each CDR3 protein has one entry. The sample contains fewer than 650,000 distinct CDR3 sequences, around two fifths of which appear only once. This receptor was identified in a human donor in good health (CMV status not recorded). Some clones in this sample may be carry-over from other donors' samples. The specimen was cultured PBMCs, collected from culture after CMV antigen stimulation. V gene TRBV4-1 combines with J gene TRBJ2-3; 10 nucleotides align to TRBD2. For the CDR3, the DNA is TGCGCCAGCAGCCAAGTTCCTCCTAGCGGGGGCGCAGATACGCAGTATTTT. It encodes CASSQVPPSGGADTQYF.